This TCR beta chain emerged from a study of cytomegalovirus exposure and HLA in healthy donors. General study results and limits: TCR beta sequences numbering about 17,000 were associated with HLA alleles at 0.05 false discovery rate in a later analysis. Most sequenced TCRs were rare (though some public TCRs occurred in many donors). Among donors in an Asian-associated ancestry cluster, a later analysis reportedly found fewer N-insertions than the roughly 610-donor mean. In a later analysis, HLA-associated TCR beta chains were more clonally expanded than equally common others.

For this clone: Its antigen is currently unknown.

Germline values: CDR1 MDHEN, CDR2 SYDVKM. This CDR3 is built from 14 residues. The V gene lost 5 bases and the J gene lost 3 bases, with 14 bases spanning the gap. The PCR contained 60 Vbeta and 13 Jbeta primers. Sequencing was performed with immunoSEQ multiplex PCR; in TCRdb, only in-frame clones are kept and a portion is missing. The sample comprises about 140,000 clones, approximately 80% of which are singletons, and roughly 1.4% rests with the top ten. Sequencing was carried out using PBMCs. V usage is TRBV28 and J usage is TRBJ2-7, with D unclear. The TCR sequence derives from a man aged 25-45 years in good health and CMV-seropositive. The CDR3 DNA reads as TGTGCCAGCAGTCTTGCCCAGGTTCGCTACGAGCAGTACTTC. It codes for CASSLAQVRYEQYF.